These 12 T cell receptor beta chains came from one sample sequenced in a study of blood T cell repertoires in COVID-19. Profiled with immunoSEQ multiplex PCR; TCRdb holds only in-frame clones, not every one. The profile shows approximately 11,000 clones, approximately 82% of them singletons. Sequenced material: peripheral blood. These receptors all stem from a human donor in a cohort sampled during active COVID-19.

This sequence joins TRBV5-4 and TRBJ2-2; TRBD1 aligns across 8 bases. Germline V gives CDR1 SGHNT, CDR2 YYREEE (reference sequence). The V gene end was trimmed by 0 bases and the J gene end by 8 bases; junction bases not matched to a gene: 9. The CDR3 covers 16 residues. The CDR3 spells CASSLGLQGAEGELFF. The CDR3 DNA follows: TGTGCCAGCAGCTTGGGCCTCCAGGGGGCGGAAGGGGAGCTGTTTTTT.

This chain joins TRBV4-1 and TRBJ2-1; TRBD2 might be the D (6 bases). The CDR3 totals 17 residues. Germline CDR1 and CDR2: MGHRA and YSYEKL. Trimming took 0 bases from V and 8 from J, leaving 20 bases between them. The CDR3 sequence is CASSQDRGTGLGDEQFF. In nucleotides, the CDR3 is TGCGCCAGCAGCCAAGATCGGGGGACCGGCTTAGGCGATGAGCAGTTCTTC.

V is TRBV27 and J is TRBJ1-1; 7 bases are shared with TRBD1. This CDR3 region has 18 residues. CDR1 MNHEY and CDR2 SMNVEV come from the germline V gene (reference sequence). Unmatched junction bases numbered 22, after V lost 9 bases and J lost 3 bases. The CDR3 coding sequence is TGTGCCAGGACAGGCGAAACCTCTATCAGCAGGGGGGACACTGAAGCTTTCTTT. This encodes CARTGETSISRGDTEAFF.

The V gene is TRBV19, the J gene TRBJ1-5; D is uncertain. V lost 3 bases and J lost 0, with 9 bases in between. The CDR3 has 15 residues. Germline assignment: CDR1 LNHDA and CDR2 SQIVND (reference sequence). The CDR3 bases are TGTGCCAGTAGTATCGCCTCCTATAGCAATCAGCCCCAGCATTTT. Amino acid sequence: CASSIASYSNQPQHF.

The chain couples TRBV5-1 to TRBJ2-7; D ambiguous. CDR3 length: 12 amino acids. V was pared by 1 base and J by 4 bases, with 6 bases between. Germline V gives CDR1 SGHRS, CDR2 YFSETQ. In DNA, the CDR3 is TGCGCCAGCAGCTTGACGCGTTACGAGCAGTACTTC. It encodes CASSLTRYEQYF.

V gene TRBV18 combines with J gene TRBJ2-3; D gene unclear. Germline CDR1 is KGHSH and CDR2 is LQKENI. CDR3 size: 12 residues. Between the trimmed V and J ends, which lost 6 bases and 3 bases, there was a span of 7 bases. Written as DNA, the CDR3 is TGTGCCAGCTCCAAAGCGACAGATACGCAGTATTTT. Its protein product is CASSKATDTQYF.

The chain recombines TRBV28 with TRBJ2-2, with 10 bases that match TRBD2. This CDR3 contains 16 residues. The V gene's germline CDR1 is MDHEN and CDR2 SYDVKM. Trimming cost V 6 bases and J 0 bases; bases outside gene matches: 4. DNA for the CDR3: TGTGCCAGCAGGCTAGCGGGAGAGACGAACACCGGGGAGCTGTTTTTT. Encoded protein: CASRLAGETNTGELFF.

The rearrangement uses TRBV11-3 and TRBJ2-1; the match to TRBD2 covers 9 bases. This CDR3 has 13 amino acids. Trimming cost V 5 bases and J 13 bases; bases outside gene matches: 9. Germline loops: CDR1 SGHNT, CDR2 YENEEA. CDR3 nucleotide sequence: TGTGCCAGCAGCCTAAACTCCGGGACTAGCCAGTTCTTC. It codes for CASSLNSGTSQFF.

This clone is categorized as medium-sized. This chain uses TRBV27 with TRBJ2-7, with 9 bases that match TRBD2. Per germline, CDR1 MNHEY and CDR2 SMNVEV (reference sequence). V was clipped by 6 bases and J by 4 bases; unmatched bases: 22. The CDR3 consists of 19 residues. In DNA, the CDR3 is TGTGCCAGCAGCCCACAGGCGGTACTAGCGGGCGTACTACCTTACGAGCAGTACTTC. Its protein product is CASSPQAVLAGVLPYEQYF.

The J gene is TRBJ2-5, the V gene TRBV11-3; weak D call: TRBD2 (5 bases). The germline gives CDR1 SGHNT, CDR2 YENEEA. With 4 bases removed from V and 5 bases from J, the gap between germline ends came to 17 bases. This CDR3 contains 15 residues. The CDR3 loop is CASSYGVSSQETQYF. CDR3 nucleotides: TGTGCCAGCAGCTATGGGGTATCTAGCCAGGAGACCCAGTACTTC.

This clone was observed a handful of times. J is TRBJ2-7 and V is TRBV25-1, with 8 bases aligning to TRBD1. Germline CDR1 MGHDK, CDR2 SYGVNS. CDR3 length: 12 amino acids. V was pared by 11 bases and J by 2 bases, with 5 bases of the junction left unmatched. The CDR3 DNA sequence: TGTGCCTCGGCGGACAGGGCCTACGAGCAGTACTTC. It yields the protein CASADRAYEQYF.

Only a few counts were recorded for this clone. The chain joins TRBV6-5 to TRBJ1-5; tentatively, D is TRBD1 (5 bases). V lost 6 bases and J lost 4, with 13 bases in between. This CDR3 comprises 14 residues. Per germline, CDR1 MNHEY and CDR2 SVGAGI. The CDR3 here is CASSPRQLNQPQHF. The CDR3 DNA reads TGTGCCAGCAGCCCGAGACAGCTAAATCAGCCCCAGCATTTT.